What follows are 20 T cell receptor beta chains derived from one specimen sequenced in a study of graft-versus-host responses after intestinal transplantation. These receptors have no identified antigens. Measured with immunoSEQ multiplex PCR; TCRdb has only the in-frame clones, and not every one. The table lists some 87,000 clones, over 85% of them singletons, with approximately 1.1% in the top ten. The specimen comprised unstimulated CD8+ T cells sorted from spleen or lymph node cells, sampled before transplant. Receptors were obtained from a human donor who was the organ donor for an intestinal transplant.

This chain uses TRBV27 with TRBJ1-1, with 7 positions matching TRBD1. The CDR3 has 13 amino acids. Germline lookup yields CDR1 MNHEY and CDR2 SMNVEV (reference sequence). J gave up 5 bases and V 6 bases, and 6 bases lay outside the gene matches. CDR3 residues: CASSDTGETEAFF. Here the CDR3 DNA reads TGTGCCAGCAGCGACACAGGGGAAACTGAAGCTTTCTTT.

The chain combines TRBV11-3 with TRBJ2-7; 12 nucleotides line up with TRBD2. This CDR3 has 14 residues. Trimming took 2 bases from V and 4 from J; bases not matched to a gene: 0. The V gene's germline CDR1 is SGHNT and CDR2 YENEEA. The CDR3 nucleotides read TGTGCCAGCAGCTTAACTAGCGGGGGGTACGAGCAGTACTTC. This encodes CASSLTSGGYEQYF.

This clone appeared once. This chain connects TRBV28 to TRBJ2-7; D uncertain. Trimming pared 7 bases from V and 0 bases from J, leaving 16 bases between. Germline CDR1 and CDR2: MDHEN and SYDVKM. The CDR3 runs to 15 residues. CDR3 coding DNA: TGTGCCAGCACCTCACCCATGGAGAGCTCCTACGAGCAGTACTTC. Translation: CASTSPMESSYEQYF. The variable domain in full, completed from reference TRBV28 and TRBJ2-7, reads DVKVTQSSRYLVKRTGEKVFLECVQDMDHENMFWYRQDPGLGLRLIYFSYDVKMKEKGDIPEGYSVSREKKERFSLILESASTNQTSMYLCASTSPMESSYEQYFGPGTRLTVT.

The genes are TRBV27 and TRBJ2-1; perhaps TRBD1 as D (5 bases). Germline V gene data show CDR1 as MNHEY and CDR2 as SMNVEV (reference sequence). Trimming cost V 2 bases and J 9 bases, with 5 bases left between them. The CDR3 length is 11 residues. The CDR3 reads CASSLQGEQFF. For the CDR3, the DNA is TGTGCCAGCAGTTTACAGGGTGAGCAGTTCTTC.

This chain connects TRBV7-9 to TRBJ2-1; TRBD2 matches at 13 bases. The V gene's germline CDR1 is SEHNR and CDR2 FQNEAQ (reference sequence). There are 15 residues in the CDR3. The junction had 4 bases not matched to a gene; V was cut back by 9 bases and J by 2 bases. The CDR3 DNA follows: TGTGCCAGTATAGGGACTAGCGGGACCTACAATGAGCAGTTCTTC. Its translation: CASIGTSGTYNEQFF.

The chain couples TRBV28 to TRBJ1-1; 8 bases match TRBD1. CDR1 and CDR2 from the germline V gene are MDHEN and SYDVKM. The CDR3 length is 14 residues. V shed 2 bases and J 3 bases; nucleotides not matched to a gene: 2. The CDR3, as DNA: TGTGCCAGCAGTTTAGCAGGGGGCCACACTGAAGCTTTCTTT. It codes for CASSLAGGHTEAFF.

The CDR3 nucleotides read TGTGCCAGTAGTATAGGACTAGCAAGCCACGAGCAGTACTTC. It translates to CASSIGLASHEQYF. The V and J genes are TRBV19 and TRBJ2-7; 7 bases agree with TRBD2. The trim removed 1 base at V and 5 bases at J, leaving 5 bases unmatched. This CDR3 is 14 amino acids long. Germline lookup yields CDR1 LNHDA and CDR2 SQIVND (reference sequence). Based on the CDR3 plus reference TRBV19 and TRBJ2-7, the full variable domain is DGGITQSPKYLFRKEGQNVTLSCEQNLNHDAMYWYRQDPGQGLRLIYYSQIVNDFQKGDIAEGYSVSREKKESFPLTVTSAQKNPTAFYLCASSIGLASHEQYFGPGTRLTVT.

This chain joins TRBV7-9 and TRBJ1-1; D perhaps matches TRBD1 (5 bases). Germline CDR1 is SEHNR and CDR2 is FQNEAQ (reference sequence). The CDR3 runs to 16 residues. Trimming took off 1 base at V and 1 base at J, with 13 bases between the two ends. The CDR3 region is CASSLDVRTTNTEAFF. CDR3 in DNA: TGTGCCAGCAGCTTAGATGTTAGGACAACGAACACTGAAGCTTTCTTT.

The chain recombines TRBV11-2 with TRBJ2-7, with 7 nucleotides matching TRBD1. The CDR3 spans 14 residues. V trimming: 1 base; J trimming: 4 bases; junction bases outside the gene matches: 4. Germline CDR1 and CDR2: SGHAT and FQNNGV. CDR3 sequence: CASSLVEGQYEQYF. The CDR3 DNA is TGTGCCAGCAGCTTAGTCGAGGGACAGTACGAGCAGTACTTC.

CDR3 in amino acids: CATSSRGQGRTGELFF. The CDR3 DNA is TGTGCCACCAGCAGCCGCGGACAGGGTCGGACCGGGGAGCTGTTTTTT. This rearrangement joins TRBV15 to TRBJ2-2, with 8 bases fitting TRBD1. Germline V lookup: CDR1 LNHNV, CDR2 YYDKDF (reference sequence). This CDR3 is built from 16 residues. The V gene end was trimmed by 3 bases and the J gene end by 5 bases; junction bases not matched to a gene: 8.

The gene calls are TRBV28 and TRBJ2-7, with TRBD1 as a possible D gene (5 bases). The CDR3 has 15 amino acids. The ends were cut back, 6 bases at V and 0 bases at J, with 15 bases in the middle. Per the germline V gene, CDR1 is MDHEN and CDR2 is SYDVKM. CDR3 protein: CASSPARDYSYEQYF. CDR3 nucleotides: TGTGCCAGCAGCCCGGCCAGGGATTACTCCTACGAGCAGTACTTC. Looking up the rest from reference TRBV28 and TRBJ2-7 gives the full variable domain: DVKVTQSSRYLVKRTGEKVFLECVQDMDHENMFWYRQDPGLGLRLIYFSYDVKMKEKGDIPEGYSVSREKKERFSLILESASTNQTSMYLCASSPARDYSYEQYFGPGTRLTVT.

The genes are TRBV27 and TRBJ1-2, with TRBD1 matching 11 bases. The ends lost 5 bases at V and 3 bases at J; junction bases unmatched: 5. The CDR3 extends over 15 amino acids. Per the germline V gene, CDR1 is MNHEY and CDR2 is SMNVEV (reference sequence). The CDR3 sequence is CASSLRTGGHYGYTF. Written as DNA, the CDR3 is TGTGCCAGCAGTCTCAGGACAGGGGGCCACTATGGCTACACCTTC.

The V gene is TRBV29-1, the J gene TRBJ1-2; D is ambiguous. Trimming pared 5 bases from V and 2 bases from J, leaving 18 bases between. The CDR3 extends over 15 amino acids. Germline CDR1 reads SQVTM; CDR2 reads ANQGSEA. CDR3 DNA: TGCAGCGTTTTGCCCTCTGGGCAATACAACTATGGCTACACCTTC. Its protein product is CSVLPSGQYNYGYTF.

This clone was recorded a few times. The chain combines TRBV6-5 with TRBJ1-2; no reliable D call. CDR1 and CDR2 (germline): MNHEY, SVGAGI. This CDR3 has 13 residues. V lost 2 bases to trimming and J lost 3 bases, with 7 bases between them. The CDR3 coding sequence is TGTGCCAGCAGTTACGGGAGGTACTATGGCTACACCTTC. Its translation is CASSYGRYYGYTF.

This clone was observed a single time. The rearrangement uses TRBV30 and TRBJ2-1; D not certain. The CDR3 is made up of 12 amino acids. CDR1 is GTSNPN and CDR2 is SVGIG in the germline V gene (reference sequence). V lost 1 base, J lost 9 bases, and 10 bases lay in between. CDR3 sequence reads: CAWSATNGEQFF. The DNA for the CDR3 is TGTGCCTGGAGTGCTACCAACGGTGAGCAGTTCTTC.

This chain connects TRBV7-9 to TRBJ2-1, with 10 bases aligning to TRBD2. The V gene end was trimmed by 8 bases and the J gene end by 0 bases; junction bases not matched to a gene: 4. The CDR3 runs to 15 residues. The germline V gene has CDR1 SEHNR and CDR2 FQNEAQ (reference sequence). In DNA, the CDR3 is TGTGCCAGCCGTCTAGCGGGGGACTCCTACAATGAGCAGTTCTTC. Residues: CASRLAGDSYNEQFF.

The chain carries TRBV21-1 and TRBJ2-1; the table's D call, TRBD2, has no DNA check behind it. TRBV21-1 is designated a pseudogene. The CDR3 length is 16 residues. CDR3 protein: CASSKVVGTTYNEQFF. The CDR3 bases are TGTGCCAGCAGCAAAGTCGTTGGGACTACCTACAATGAGCAGTTCTTC.

The CDR3, as DNA: TGTGCCAGCAGCCAACGACAGGGGCATAGCAATCAGCCCCAGCATTTT. It yields the protein CASSQRQGHSNQPQHF. V gene TRBV16 combines with J gene TRBJ1-5; 8 bases are a match to TRBD1. The CDR3 totals 16 residues. V shed 2 bases and J 0 bases; nucleotides not matched to a gene: 3. Per germline, CDR1 KGHSY and CDR2 FQNENV.

The CDR3 DNA sequence: TGTGCCAGCAGTCCTACAGGGAAGCAGTTCTTC. This sequence encodes CASSPTGKQFF. This chain connects TRBV28 to TRBJ2-1; possible D gene TRBD1, 6 bases. The germline V and J ends were trimmed by 5 bases and 11 bases, with 10 bases remaining between them. The CDR3 runs to 11 residues. Germline V gives CDR1 MDHEN, CDR2 SYDVKM. Variable domain in full (rest from reference TRBV28 and TRBJ2-1): DVKVTQSSRYLVKRTGEKVFLECVQDMDHENMFWYRQDPGLGLRLIYFSYDVKMKEKGDIPEGYSVSREKKERFSLILESASTNQTSMYLCASSPTGKQFFGPGTRLTVL.

The chain carries TRBV6-4 and TRBJ2-1; D is possibly TRBD2 (6 bases). Between the trimmed V and J ends, which lost 3 bases and 5 bases, there was a span of 14 bases. This CDR3 is 15 amino acids long. Germline V gene sequence: CDR1 MRHNA, CDR2 SNTAGT. The CDR3 DNA is TGTGCCAGCAGTGATGGTACTAGCCCGCACAATGAGCAGTTCTTC. Protein product: CASSDGTSPHNEQFF.